Detailed here is one T cell receptor beta chain. This sample was taken from a study of blood T cell repertoires in COVID-19. Study summary: Donors in the United States, Italy and Spain gave samples during acute or convalescent COVID-19.

Original data processing: Reference gene primer amplification gave estimated nucleated cell counts. Method: immunoSEQ multiplex PCR; TCRdb's copy keeps in-frame clones and lacks some. V and J calls and clone size follow that table, whereas D and trimming were derived from the DNA. The sample carries tens of thousands of clones, roughly 87% recorded once. CDR1 is SGHRS, CDR2 YFSETQ, per germline. The CDR3 runs 15 residues. V lost 3 bases to trimming and J lost 1 base, with 12 bases between them. The TCR sequence derives from a woman of 80 years or more with active COVID-19. The chain joins TRBV5-1 to TRBJ2-3; D perhaps matches TRBD2 (6 bases). Sequencing was done on a sample of peripheral blood. CDR3 amino acids: CASSSSSARTDTQYF. Here the CDR3 DNA reads TGCGCCAGCAGCTCCTCTAGCGCCCGCACAGATACGCAGTATTTT. Variable domain in full (rest from reference TRBV5-1 and TRBJ2-3): KAGVTQTPRYLIKTRGQQVTLSCSPISGHRSVSWYQQTPGQGLQFLFEYFSETQRNKGNFPGRFSGRQFSNSRSEMNVSTLELGDSALYLCASSSSSARTDTQYFGPGTRLTVL.